The 26 T cell receptor beta chains reported below all come from one sample, sequenced in a study of neoadjuvant anti-PD-1 for oral cavity cancer. Regarding time point: after neoadjuvant nivolumab, at surgical resection. Assay: immunoSEQ multiplex PCR; the TCRdb copy retains only in-frame clones and omits some. The sample consists of 65,000 to 70,000 clones, around 85% of them appearing once. The specimen comprised PBMCs, sampled after nivolumab (anti-PD-1) treatment. Receptor source: a person aged 35 to 85 with oral cavity squamous cell carcinoma.

CDR3 amino acids: CASREGLSSDTQYF. The CDR3 DNA follows: TGTGCCAGCAGAGAGGGACTCTCATCAGATACGCAGTATTTT. V usage is TRBV2 and J usage is TRBJ2-3, with D maybe TRBD2 (6 bases). Trimming took 6 bases from V and 4 from J, leaving 14 bases between them. There are 14 residues in the CDR3. The V gene's germline CDR1 is SNHLY and CDR2 FYNNEI.

The rearrangement joins TRBV6-1 to TRBJ2-2; D may be TRBD1 or TRBD2 (5 bases each). The V end was cut by 2 bases, the J end by 3 bases, with 25 bases between. CDR1 is MNHNS and CDR2 is SASEGT in the germline V gene. There are 20 residues in the CDR3. The CDR3 loop reads CASSEWGIGGRVRDTGELFF. CDR3 DNA sequence: TGTGCCAGCAGTGAATGGGGGATAGGTGGCAGGGTGCGCGACACCGGGGAGCTGTTTTTT.

V gene TRBV30 combines with J gene TRBJ2-1; 7 positions match TRBD2. The CDR3 extends over 16 amino acids. V dropped 2 bases and J dropped 0; count of bases not matched to a gene: 7. Germline CDR1 reads GTSNPN; CDR2 reads SVGIG (reference sequence). The CDR3 coding sequence is TGTGCCTGGAGTAGCATGGGGGGGAACTCCTACAATGAGCAGTTCTTC. This gives the protein CAWSSMGGNSYNEQFF.

The chain links TRBV7-2 to TRBJ2-3, with TRBD1 matching 8 bases. Trimming removed 5 bases from V and 3 bases from J; junction bases left unmatched: 7. Germline assignment: CDR1 SGHTA and CDR2 FQGNSA. CDR3 size: 15 residues. The CDR3 nucleotides are TGTGCCAGCAGCCCGAGACAGGGGTCGACAGATACGCAGTATTTT. Protein sequence: CASSPRQGSTDTQYF.

The rearrangement uses TRBV28 and TRBJ1-5; D remains unclear. CDR3 length: 11 amino acids. V was trimmed by 5 bases and J by 7 bases, leaving 6 bases between them. Germline-derived CDR1 and CDR2 are MDHEN and SYDVKM. CDR3: CASSDAQPQHF. The DNA for the CDR3 is TGTGCCAGCAGTGACGCCCAGCCCCAGCATTTT.

The chain has TRBV2 and TRBJ2-3, with 12 bases fitting TRBD2. From germline, CDR1 is SNHLY and CDR2 FYNNEI. The CDR3 length is 13 residues. V was clipped by 4 bases and J by 9 bases; unmatched bases: 2. The CDR3 nucleotides are TGTGCCAGCAGTGGGGGACTAGCGGGCACGCAGTATTTT. It encodes CASSGGLAGTQYF.

This clone was seen a few times. This chain connects TRBV28 to TRBJ2-7; D is unresolved. CDR3 length: 14 residues. Per germline, CDR1 MDHEN and CDR2 SYDVKM. V lost 5 bases to trimming and J lost 0 bases, with 11 bases between them. CDR3 region: CASSPRTGSYEQYF. The CDR3 DNA follows: TGTGCCAGCAGTCCCCGGACCGGCTCCTACGAGCAGTACTTC.

V and J are TRBV13 and TRBJ2-5; D is possibly TRBD1 (6 bases). The CDR3 consists of 18 residues. Trimming shortened V by 0 bases and J by 4 bases, and 21 bases separated the two germline ends. Germline loops: CDR1 PRHDT, CDR2 FYEKMQ (reference sequence). DNA of the CDR3: TGTGCCAGCAGCTTAGGTTATGGAAGGGGACAAGGGGTAGAGACCCAGTACTTC. It encodes CASSLGYGRGQGVETQYF.

This clone was seen only once. This chain links TRBV19 with TRBJ1-5; D ambiguous. The germline gives CDR1 LNHDA, CDR2 SQIVND (reference sequence). CDR3 size: 13 residues. CDR3 DNA: TGTGCTGGAGGGAGGTATAGCAATCAGCCCCAGCATTTT. This gives the protein CAGGRYSNQPQHF.

This rearrangement joins TRBV6-1 to TRBJ2-1, with a possible D match to TRBD2 (6 bases). The ends were cut back, 0 bases at V and 3 bases at J, with 9 bases in the middle. CDR1 and CDR2 (germline): MNHNS, SASEGT. The CDR3 runs 15 residues. This chain's CDR3 is CASSEAVGSYNEQFF. In nucleotides, the CDR3 is TGTGCCAGCAGTGAAGCGGTCGGGAGCTACAATGAGCAGTTCTTC.

This chain uses TRBV10-3 with TRBJ1-2; D unclear. The CDR3 is 16 amino acids. The ends were cut back, 2 bases at V and 8 bases at J, with 21 bases in the middle. Germline CDR1 reads ENHRY; CDR2 reads SYGVKD. The CDR3 DNA sequence: TGTGCCATCAGTGAGGAGACTGAGGGAAGAACTAAAGGCTACACCTTC. The encoded protein is CAISEETEGRTKGYTF.

The rearrangement uses TRBV11-1 and TRBJ2-2, with TRBD2 identical over 8 bases. This CDR3 is built from 18 residues. Germline CDR1 reads SGHAT; CDR2 reads FQDESV (reference sequence). V shed 2 bases and J 7 bases; nucleotides not matched to a gene: 15. The CDR3: CASSLSSSGGPQSGELFF. The DNA of the CDR3 is TGTGCCAGCAGCTTATCCTCCAGCGGGGGACCTCAGAGCGGGGAGCTGTTTTTT. Combining the CDR3 with reference TRBV11-1 and TRBJ2-2 gives the whole variable domain EAEVAQSPRYKITEKSQAVAFWCDPISGHATLYWYRQILGQGPELLVQFQDESVVDDSQLPKDRFSAERLKGVDSTLKIQPAELGDSAMYLCASSLSSSGGPQSGELFFGEGSRLTVL.

The chain couples TRBV7-9 to TRBJ2-3, with D uncertain. V gave up 5 bases and J gave up 2 bases, with 14 bases separating them. Looked up from germline, CDR1 is SEHNR and CDR2 is FQNEAQ (reference sequence). This CDR3 is built from 15 residues. Here the CDR3 DNA reads TGTGCCAGCAGCCCAAGGGAAAGCCTCACAGATACGCAGTATTTT. It yields the protein CASSPRESLTDTQYF.

The chain carries TRBV7-8 and TRBJ2-1; 7 bases are a match to TRBD2. The junction had 6 bases not matched to a gene; V was cut back by 0 bases and J by 10 bases. The CDR3 covers 14 residues. Germline V gene data show CDR1 as SGHVS and CDR2 as FQNEAQ. The CDR3 is CASSLALGREEQFF. The CDR3 DNA sequence: TGTGCCAGCAGCTTAGCGTTAGGGCGGGAGGAGCAGTTCTTC.

The V and J genes are TRBV5-5 and TRBJ1-1; D gene unclear. The CDR3 is 13 amino acids. Per germline, CDR1 SGHKS and CDR2 YYEKEE (reference sequence). Trimming took 4 bases from V and 7 from J, leaving 14 bases between them. CDR3 nucleotides: TGTGCCAGCAGCCCGGAGGGATTCGGTGAAGCTTTCTTT. It specifies CASSPEGFGEAFF.

V usage is TRBV30 and J usage is TRBJ1-1, with D possibly TRBD1 on 5 matching bases. Germline V gives CDR1 GTSNPN, CDR2 SVGIG (reference sequence). The V end lost 1 base, the J end lost 11 bases, and 11 bases lay between the germline ends. The CDR3 runs 11 residues. The CDR3 coding sequence is TGTGCCTGGAGTGACCAGGGAAGTGCTTTCTTT. Its translation is CAWSDQGSAFF.

The chain joins TRBV7-2 to TRBJ1-2, with D perhaps TRBD1 (5 bases). The CDR3 is made up of 13 amino acids. Looked up from germline, CDR1 is SGHTA and CDR2 is FQGNSA. V was trimmed by 9 bases and J by 5 bases, leaving 16 bases between them. The CDR3: CARPGSSSYGYTF. CDR3 bases: TGTGCCAGACCAGGGTCCTCTTCTTATGGCTACACCTTC. The full variable domain, with the rest looked up from reference TRBV7-2 and TRBJ1-2, is GAGVSQSPSNKVTEKGKDVELRCDPISGHTALYWYRQSLGQGLEFLIYFQGNSAPDKSGLPSDRFSAERTGGSVSTLTIQRTQQEDSAVYLCARPGSSSYGYTFGSGTRLTVV.

The genes are TRBV5-1 and TRBJ2-2, with 7 bases matching TRBD2. Germline values: CDR1 SGHRS, CDR2 YFSETQ. The trim removed 0 bases at V and 9 bases at J, leaving 5 bases unmatched. The CDR3 consists of 14 residues. CDR3 bases: TGCGCCAGCAGCTTGGGGGCTAGCGGCAGGGAGCTGTTTTTT. It encodes CASSLGASGRELFF.

This sequence joins TRBV6-5 and TRBJ2-5, with 7 bases identical to TRBD1. CDR1 and CDR2 (germline): MNHEY, SVGAGI. The CDR3 sequence is 13 residues long. V was clipped by 6 bases and J by 5 bases; unmatched bases: 6. CDR3 nucleotide sequence: TGTGCCAGCAGGGTCAGGGGGTCGGAGACCCAGTACTTC. It codes for CASRVRGSETQYF.

This chain joins TRBV5-1 and TRBJ1-1; D is undetermined. Germline CDR1 reads SGHRS; CDR2 reads YFSETQ. The V end lost 5 bases, the J end lost 2 bases, and 13 bases lay between the germline ends. The CDR3 totals 14 residues. The CDR3 coding sequence is TGCGCCAGCAGGGGTACCAACCTAAACACTGAAGCTTTCTTT. Encoded protein: CASRGTNLNTEAFF.

J is TRBJ2-1 and V is TRBV2, with D maybe TRBD2 (5 bases). CDR1 is SNHLY, CDR2 FYNNEI, per germline. This CDR3 has 15 amino acids. Deletions cut 8 bases from V and 0 bases from J, with 14 bases between. CDR3 region: CASGGGRSSYNEQFF. CDR3 bases: TGTGCCAGCGGAGGCGGCCGAAGCTCCTACAATGAGCAGTTCTTC.

V is TRBV9 and J is TRBJ1-1; no definite D call. Germline assignment: CDR1 SGDLS and CDR2 YYNGEE. This CDR3 is 13 amino acids long. V gave up 0 bases and J gave up 5 bases, with 8 bases separating them. The CDR3 is CASSVDLRTEAFF. The CDR3 DNA reads TGTGCCAGCAGCGTAGATTTGCGAACTGAAGCTTTCTTT.

The V and J genes are TRBV6-6 and TRBJ1-3; no clear D gene. V was pared by 6 bases and J by 1 base, with 7 bases between. Per germline, CDR1 MNHNY and CDR2 SVGAGI (reference sequence). The CDR3 consists of 13 residues. In DNA form, the CDR3 reads TGTGCCAGCAGCCGCGAGTCTGGAAACACCATATATTTT. Its translation: CASSRESGNTIYF.

This clone came up a few times. The chain combines TRBV11-2 with TRBJ2-1; D not certain. The CDR3 has 13 residues. Germline V gene data show CDR1 as SGHAT and CDR2 as FQNNGV. Trimming shortened V by 4 bases and J by 5 bases, and 9 bases separated the two germline ends. CDR3 residues: CASSSSSNNEQFF. CDR3 nucleotide sequence: TGTGCCAGCAGCTCTTCCTCGAACAATGAGCAGTTCTTC.

The CDR3, as DNA: TGTGCCAGCAGCCGACAGAATACCTATGGCTACACCTTC. Protein product: CASSRQNTYGYTF. This rearrangement joins TRBV6-5 to TRBJ1-2, with D perhaps TRBD1 (5 bases). V was cut by 6 bases and J by 4 bases, with 12 bases left in between. Germline CDR1 reads MNHEY; CDR2 reads SVGAGI. The CDR3 has 13 amino acids.

The J gene is TRBJ1-2, the V gene TRBV19, with D possibly being TRBD1 (6 bases). The V end was cut by 7 bases, the J end by 3 bases, with 15 bases between. This CDR3 region has 14 residues. The germline CDR1 and CDR2 sequences are LNHDA and SQIVND (reference sequence). Here the CDR3 reads CASTMRGWDYGYTF. The CDR3 DNA sequence: TGTGCCAGTACCATGAGGGGGTGGGACTATGGCTACACCTTC.